Following are 17 T cell receptor beta chains from one sample sequenced in a study of beta chain features in type 1 diabetes. No antigens are known for them. Findings of the study overall: TCRB CDR3s were moderately but significantly shorter in Type 1 diabetes patients in all four CD4+ subsets.

What was sequenced were expressed TCRB transcripts, since all of the isolated RNA had been reverse transcribed. Measured with immunoSEQ multiplex PCR; TCRdb has only the in-frame clones, and not every one. The table records 600,000 or so clones, more than 13% of them present only once. The sequenced material came from naive CD4+ T cells from blood. The receptors here all came from a man aged 18 to 30 with type 1 diabetes.

V is TRBV28 and J is TRBJ2-4, with TRBD2 matching over 7 bases. The CDR3 totals 14 residues. Germline V gene sequence: CDR1 MDHEN, CDR2 SYDVKM. V trimming: 6 bases; J trimming: 0 bases; junction bases outside the gene matches: 2. This CDR3 reads CASSPGGAKNIQYF. The CDR3 DNA reads as TGTGCCAGCAGCCCGGGGGGAGCCAAAAACATTCAGTACTTC. The complete variable domain, with remaining parts taken from reference TRBV28 and TRBJ2-4, reads DVKVTQSSRYLVKRTGEKVFLECVQDMDHENMFWYRQDPGLGLRLIYFSYDVKMKEKGDIPEGYSVSREKKERFSLILESASTNQTSMYLCASSPGGAKNIQYFGAGTRLSVL.

This clone was seen a few times. The chain joins TRBV12-1 to TRBJ2-1; TRBD2, the table's D call, was not compared with the DNA. TRBV12-1 is a pseudogene segment. The CDR3 contains 15 residues. The CDR3 sequence is CASTIEPTSYNEQFF. The CDR3 DNA sequence: TGTGCCAGCACCATCGAGCCTACCTCCTACAATGAGCAGTTCTTC.

This clone was detected only a few times. The chain is built from TRBV2 and TRBJ2-3; D unresolved. CDR1 and CDR2 (germline): SNHLY, FYNNEI. The CDR3 runs to 15 residues. V gave up 4 bases and J gave up 0 bases, with 11 bases separating them. The CDR3 reads CASSVETESTDTQYF. The DNA of the CDR3 is TGTGCCAGCAGTGTCGAAACGGAGAGCACAGATACGCAGTATTTT.

This clone has more than one count but fewer than ten. CDR3 coding DNA: TGTGCCAGCGCCGAACCTTACAGGGAAAACATTCAGTACTTC. It specifies CASAEPYRENIQYF. This chain links TRBV6-6 with TRBJ2-4; D might be TRBD1 (6 bases). Between the trimmed V and J ends, which lost 8 bases and 5 bases, there was a span of 16 bases. CDR3 size: 14 residues. CDR1 and CDR2 from the germline V gene are MNHNY and SVGAGI (reference sequence).

This clone has just a few counts. This chain's CDR3 is CAINPTGRAGELFF. The CDR3 DNA reads TGTGCCATCAACCCAACAGGGCGGGCCGGGGAGCTGTTTTTT. The V call is TRBV10-3, the J call TRBJ2-2; D is perhaps TRBD1 (6 bases). The CDR3 extends over 14 amino acids. The V end lost 7 bases, the J end lost 6 bases, and 15 bases lay between the germline ends. CDR1 ENHRY and CDR2 SYGVKD come from the germline V gene.

CDR3 bases: TGTGCCAGCAGCTCCCGGACTAGCGTTTGGGTAGGGACAGATACGCAGTATTTT. Residues: CASSSRTSVWVGTDTQYF. V is TRBV7-2 and J is TRBJ2-3, with 9 bases fitting TRBD2. Germline CDR1 is SGHTA and CDR2 is FQGNSA. V lost 4 bases and J lost 3; bases outside the gene matches: 14. This CDR3 is built from 18 residues. The variable domain in full, completed from reference TRBV7-2 and TRBJ2-3, reads GAGVSQSPSNKVTEKGKDVELRCDPISGHTALYWYRQSLGQGLEFLIYFQGNSAPDKSGLPSDRFSAERTGGSVSTLTIQRTQQEDSAVYLCASSSRTSVWVGTDTQYFGPGTRLTVL.

V usage is TRBV18 and J usage is TRBJ2-7; no clear D. CDR1 is KGHSH and CDR2 is LQKENI in the germline V gene. This CDR3 is 12 amino acids long. V was shortened by 6 bases and J by 1 base, with 7 bases between the two germline ends. The CDR3 region is CASSGGSYEQYF. The CDR3 region has the DNA TGTGCCAGCTCGGGCGGTTCCTACGAGCAGTACTTC.

This chain joins TRBV7-9 and TRBJ1-1; D is unclear. The CDR3 runs to 11 residues. The ends were cut back, 5 bases at V and 4 bases at J, with 5 bases in the middle. Germline assignment: CDR1 SEHNR and CDR2 FQNEAQ (reference sequence). The CDR3 protein is CASSTGTEAFF. Here the CDR3 DNA reads TGTGCCAGCAGCACGGGCACTGAAGCTTTCTTT. Full variable domain (outside the CDR3, taken from reference TRBV7-9 and TRBJ1-1): DTGVSQNPRHKITKRGQNVTFRCDPISEHNRLYWYRQTLGQGPEFLTYFQNEAQLEKSRLLSDRFSAERPKGSFSTLEIQRTEQGDSAMYLCASSTGTEAFFGQGTRLTVV.

The chain couples TRBV7-8 to TRBJ1-4, with D unresolved. V gave up 4 bases and J gave up 6 bases, with 15 bases separating them. Germline values: CDR1 SGHVS, CDR2 FQNEAQ. The CDR3 contains 15 residues. The CDR3 sequence: CASSCPGRRDEKLFF. The DNA for the CDR3 is TGTGCCAGCAGCTGCCCTGGGCGTAGGGATGAAAAACTGTTTTTT.

In this sample, this clone turned up a few times. This sequence joins TRBV2 and TRBJ2-3; either TRBD1 or TRBD2 may supply D (5 bases each). The CDR3 extends over 16 amino acids. CDR1 and CDR2 from the germline V gene are SNHLY and FYNNEI. Trimming stripped 1 base from V and 0 bases from J, with 11 bases between. CDR3 sequence reads: CASSEGTRDSTDTQYF. The CDR3 nucleotides are TGTGCCAGCAGTGAAGGGACAAGGGACAGCACAGATACGCAGTATTTT. Together with reference TRBV2 and TRBJ2-3, the CDR3 gives the full variable domain: EPEVTQTPSHQVTQMGQEVILRCVPISNHLYFYWYRQILGQKVEFLVSFYNNEISEKSEIFDDQFSVERPDGSNFTLKIRSTKLEDSAMYFCASSEGTRDSTDTQYFGPGTRLTVL.

This clone was detected a few times. The J gene is TRBJ2-2, the V gene TRBV2, with D uncertain. The V end lost 6 bases, the J end lost 6 bases, and 5 bases lay between the germline ends. The CDR3 has 11 amino acids. The germline CDR1 and CDR2 sequences are SNHLY and FYNNEI. CDR3 residues: CASREPGELFF. CDR3 coding DNA: TGTGCCAGCAGGGAGCCCGGGGAGCTGTTTTTT.

This clone showed up just a few times. The chain recombines TRBV30 with TRBJ1-1; D is possibly TRBD1 (6 bases). Germline-derived CDR1 and CDR2 are GTSNPN and SVGIG (reference sequence). V shed 3 bases and J shed 3 bases, with 17 bases lying between them. This CDR3 has 15 residues. This CDR3 reads CAWSRGTAPHTEAFF. The CDR3 DNA reads as TGTGCCTGGAGCAGGGGTACAGCCCCTCACACTGAAGCTTTCTTT.

The CDR3 nucleotides read TGTGCCAGCAGCTTGGGATTTAGACAGGGAGATTCACCCCTCCACTTT. Translated: CASSLGFRQGDSPLHF. The rearrangement joins TRBV5-6 to TRBJ1-6; 7 bases align to TRBD1. The length of the CDR3 is 16 residues. Germline CDR1 and CDR2: SGHDT and YYEEEE. J was trimmed by 8 bases and V by 0 bases; bases with no gene match: 8.

Remarks on this clone: It may be a read error: a sequence one base away is much more abundant. The rearrangement uses TRBV10-1 and TRBJ2-1; D not resolved. V was shortened by 6 bases and J by 2 bases, with 5 bases between the two germline ends. Germline CDR1 reads WNHNN; CDR2 reads SYGVQD (reference sequence). The CDR3 spans 12 residues. This CDR3 reads CASSGPYNEQFF. The CDR3 nucleotides read TGCGCCAGCAGCGGCCCCTACAATGAGCAGTTCTTC.

V and J are TRBV6-1 and TRBJ2-5, with 13 bases fitting TRBD2. The CDR3 extends over 15 amino acids. Trimming cost V 10 bases and J 4 bases; bases outside gene matches: 9. Germline loops: CDR1 MNHNS, CDR2 SASEGT. The CDR3 DNA is TGTGCCATCCATCCTGGACTAGCGGGAGCAGAGACCCAGTACTTC. As protein: CAIHPGLAGAETQYF.

This clone was detected a few times. The V gene is TRBV27, the J gene TRBJ1-2; D possibly corresponds to TRBD1 (6 bases). The V end was cut by 5 bases, the J end by 0 bases, with 10 bases between. The germline V gene has CDR1 MNHEY and CDR2 SMNVEV (reference sequence). The CDR3 spans 14 residues. The CDR3 sequence is CASSADRANYGYTF. DNA for the CDR3: TGTGCCAGCAGTGCGGACAGAGCTAACTATGGCTACACCTTC.

In this sample, this clone turned up a few times. V usage is TRBV6-5 and J usage is TRBJ2-1; 9 positions agree with TRBD1. Germline V CDR1 and CDR2: MNHEY, SVGAGI. The CDR3 sequence is 14 residues long. The junction had 4 bases not matched to a gene; V was cut back by 6 bases and J by 4 bases. This CDR3 reads CASRTGTGYNEQFF. For the CDR3, the DNA is TGTGCCAGCAGAACCGGGACAGGGTACAATGAGCAGTTCTTC.